This TCR beta chain emerged from a study of blood T cell repertoires in COVID-19. About the study: PBMCs, B-cell-depleted T cells, or T cells were the source of the cDNA or gDNA that made up the material.

The V end lost 3 bases, the J end lost 5 bases, and 11 bases lay between the germline ends. The length of the CDR3 is 14 residues. Germline loops: CDR1 SGHTA, CDR2 FQGNSA. Some clones are missing from TCRdb's copy, which holds only in-frame ones; the method was immunoSEQ multiplex PCR. This sample has some 160,000 clones, with 80% to 90% found just once. The chain recombines TRBV7-2 with TRBJ1-5; tentatively, D is TRBD1 (5 bases). This clonotype originated in a woman aged 60-75 years with active COVID-19. Sequencing was performed on peripheral blood. The CDR3 nucleotides are TGTGCCAGCAGCTTTAGTGGGGGGGATCAGCCCCAGCATTTT. It translates to CASSFSGGDQPQHF.